What follows are 12 T cell receptor beta chains derived from one specimen sequenced in a study of shared clonotypes between healthy human individuals. Sequenced by immunoSEQ multiplex PCR; TCRdb stores in-frame clones only, minus some. The data contain under 550,000 clones, 90% to 96% of them singletons. The sample taken for sequencing was naive CD4+ T cells sorted from blood. Subset of the sample: CD45RA+ positively selected. Receptor source: a woman in her twenties or thirties in good health.

This sequence joins TRBV7-2 and TRBJ2-2, with TRBD2 matching over 9 bases. Unmatched junction bases numbered 8, after V lost 5 bases and J lost 10 bases. In germline, CDR1 is SGHTA, CDR2 FQGNSA. The CDR3 extends over 14 amino acids. The CDR3 protein is CASSRGLADQELFF. CDR3 sequence (DNA): TGTGCCAGCAGCCGGGGACTAGCCGATCAGGAGCTGTTTTTT.

CDR3 DNA: TGTGCCAGCAGCCCCGCTAGCGGGGGGCGGCATGAGCAGTTCTTC. This gives the protein CASSPASGGRHEQFF. This chain joins TRBV28 and TRBJ2-1, with TRBD2 identical over 11 bases. There are 15 residues in the CDR3. The trim removed 6 bases at V and 8 bases at J, leaving 9 bases unmatched. Germline lookup yields CDR1 MDHEN and CDR2 SYDVKM.

The V gene is TRBV28, the J gene TRBJ2-4, with a weak D call TRBD2 (7 bases). V dropped 6 bases and J dropped 1 base, with 22 bases sitting between them. From germline, CDR1 is MDHEN and CDR2 SYDVKM. This CDR3 region has 18 residues. This chain's CDR3 is CASRPGGRAGPAKNIQYF. The CDR3 DNA follows: TGTGCCAGCAGGCCCGGGGGGCGCGCCGGTCCGGCCAAAAACATTCAGTACTTC.

V and J are TRBV7-9 and TRBJ1-1; TRBD1 matches 8 bases. CDR1 is SEHNR and CDR2 is FQNEAQ in the germline V gene (reference sequence). The V segment lost 5 bases and the J segment 3 bases; nucleotides outside the gene matches: 8. This CDR3 is 15 amino acids long. The CDR3 coding sequence is TGTGCCAGCAGCCCGCGCACAGGGGGTTACACTGAAGCTTTCTTT. This codes for CASSPRTGGYTEAFF.

This chain joins TRBV28 and TRBJ1-4; a possible D gene is TRBD1 (6 bases). This CDR3 comprises 14 residues. Trimming took 10 bases from V and 8 from J, leaving 20 bases between them. CDR1 is MDHEN and CDR2 is SYDVKM in the germline V gene. The CDR3 spells CATRRGGREEKLFF. CDR3 sequence (DNA): TGTGCCACCCGAAGGGGGGGAAGGGAGGAAAAACTGTTTTTT.

The chain carries TRBV28 and TRBJ1-5; 9 bases are a match to TRBD1. The CDR3 sequence is 15 residues long. From germline, CDR1 is MDHEN and CDR2 SYDVKM. J gave up 8 bases and V 5 bases, and 10 bases lay outside the gene matches. The CDR3 DNA follows: TGTGCCAGCAGTCCCTCACAGGGGGCCCTCGAGCCCCAGCATTTT. This translates into CASSPSQGALEPQHF.

This chain uses TRBV5-1 with TRBJ1-2, with D possibly being TRBD1 (5 bases). The ends were cut back, 0 bases at V and 1 base at J, with 16 bases in the middle. This CDR3 spans 17 amino acids. Germline V gene sequence: CDR1 SGHRS, CDR2 YFSETQ. The DNA for the CDR3 is TGCGCCAGCAGCTTGGCCTTGCAGGGAGCAATTAACTATGGCTACACCTTC. Residues: CASSLALQGAINYGYTF. The entire variable domain, with the rest obtained from reference TRBV5-1 and TRBJ1-2, is as follows: KAGVTQTPRYLIKTRGQQVTLSCSPISGHRSVSWYQQTPGQGLQFLFEYFSETQRNKGNFPGRFSGRQFSNSRSEMNVSTLELGDSALYLCASSLALQGAINYGYTFGSGTRLTVV.

The chain carries TRBV6-5 and TRBJ1-1; the D gene is possibly TRBD1 (5 bases). The germline V and J ends were trimmed by 2 bases and 0 bases, with 10 bases remaining between them. This CDR3 comprises 15 residues. Germline lookup yields CDR1 MNHEY and CDR2 SVGAGI. This CDR3 reads CASSYGDALNTEAFF. The CDR3 DNA reads TGTGCCAGCAGTTACGGGGACGCGTTGAACACTGAAGCTTTCTTT.

With respect to this clone: A junction boundary mismatches the germline segment, possibly from a read error. The chain uses TRBV29-1 and TRBJ1-3, with D maybe TRBD1 (6 bases). CDR1 is SQVTM, CDR2 ANQGSEA, per germline. The CDR3 runs to 13 residues. The CDR3 DNA is TGCAGCGTTGGGGGGCCGGCTGGGAACACCATATATTTT. It codes for CSVGGPAGNTIYF.

The V call is TRBV7-8, the J call TRBJ1-5; D call uncertain. Germline V CDR1 and CDR2: SGHVS, FQNEAQ. Trimming removed 5 bases from V and 15 bases from J, with 38 bases in between. The CDR3 has 19 amino acids. CDR3 protein: CASSPTTRLYDTQDFKAHF. The CDR3 DNA sequence: TGTGCCAGCAGCCCGACGACAAGACTTTACGACACCCAGGATTTCAAAGCGCATTTT.

V is TRBV28 and J is TRBJ2-2; D gene uncertain. There are 15 residues in the CDR3. Germline CDR1 is MDHEN and CDR2 is SYDVKM. V was pared by 5 bases and J by 5 bases, with 15 bases between. The CDR3 coding sequence is TGTGCCAGCAGTCTTTGGCAATCTAGGACCGGGGAGCTGTTTTTT. Translated, it gives CASSLWQSRTGELFF.

In this sample, this clone turned up a few times. This chain joins TRBV10-3 and TRBJ1-5; D gene uncertain. This CDR3 has 14 residues. CDR1 ENHRY and CDR2 SYGVKD come from the germline V gene. Trimming removed 0 bases from V and 5 bases from J, with 8 bases in between. The CDR3, as DNA: TGTGCCATCAGTGAGTCGGCAGGTGATCAGCCCCAGCATTTT. Amino acid sequence: CAISESAGDQPQHF.